One T cell receptor beta chain is described in this entry. The TCR library protocol attached unique molecular identifiers to the individual cDNA molecules. MiXCR, run by TCRdb on the 5' RACE reads, gives a single entry per CDR3 protein. The sample has some 70,000 distinct CDR3 sequences; more than 10% are singletons. These data come from a study of early T cells in non-severe SARS-CoV-2 infection. Germline V gene lookup returns CDR1 LGHDT and CDR2 YNNKEL (reference sequence). The CDR3 runs to 10 residues. V gave up 9 bases and J gave up 8 bases, with 10 bases separating them. The sample consisted of whole blood. The clonotype comes from an adult who was a healthcare worker with PCR-confirmed SARS-CoV-2 infection or an uninfected control (not recorded which). This chain links TRBV3-1 with TRBJ2-5, with D perhaps given as TRBD1 or TRBD2 (6 bases each). CDR3 amino acids: CASRGRTQYF. CDR3 DNA: TGTGCCAGTCGGGGGCGAACCCAGTACTTC.